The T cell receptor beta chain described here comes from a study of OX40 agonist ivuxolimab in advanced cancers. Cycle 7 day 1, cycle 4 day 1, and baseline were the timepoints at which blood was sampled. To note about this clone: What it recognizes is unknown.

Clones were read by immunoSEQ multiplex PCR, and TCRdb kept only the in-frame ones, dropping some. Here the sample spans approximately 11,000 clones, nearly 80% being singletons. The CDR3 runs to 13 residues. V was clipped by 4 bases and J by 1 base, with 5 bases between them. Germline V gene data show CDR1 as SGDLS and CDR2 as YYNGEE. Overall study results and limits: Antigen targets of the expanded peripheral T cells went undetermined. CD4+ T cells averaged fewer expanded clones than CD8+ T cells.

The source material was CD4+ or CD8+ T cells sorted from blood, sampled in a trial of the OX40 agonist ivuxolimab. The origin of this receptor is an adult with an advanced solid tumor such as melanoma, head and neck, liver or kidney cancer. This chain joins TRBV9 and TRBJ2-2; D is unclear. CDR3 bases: TGTGCCAGCAGCCCACTGAACACCGGGGAGCTGTTTTTT. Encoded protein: CASSPLNTGELFF.